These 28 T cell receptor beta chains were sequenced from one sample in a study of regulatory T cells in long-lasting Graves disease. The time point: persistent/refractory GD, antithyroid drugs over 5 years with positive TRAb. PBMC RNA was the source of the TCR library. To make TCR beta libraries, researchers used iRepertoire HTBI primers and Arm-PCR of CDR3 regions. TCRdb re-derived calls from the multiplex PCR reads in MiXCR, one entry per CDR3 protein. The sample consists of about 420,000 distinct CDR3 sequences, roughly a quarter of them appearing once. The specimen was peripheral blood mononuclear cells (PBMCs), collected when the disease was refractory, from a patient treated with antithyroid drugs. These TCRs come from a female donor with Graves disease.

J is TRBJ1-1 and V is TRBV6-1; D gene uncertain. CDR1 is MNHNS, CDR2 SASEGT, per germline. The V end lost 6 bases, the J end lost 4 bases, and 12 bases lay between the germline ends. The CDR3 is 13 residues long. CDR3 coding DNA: TGTGCCAGCAGCGTGCTCAGCCCCACTGAAGCTTTCTTT. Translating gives CASSVLSPTEAFF.

CDR3 sequence (DNA): TGTGCCAGCAGCTTGGAGGGCAGGGGTCCGACTAACTATGGCTACACCTTC. Translated, it gives CASSLEGRGPTNYGYTF. V gene TRBV5-4 combines with J gene TRBJ1-2, with a tentative D call TRBD1 (6 bases). V gave up 0 bases and J gave up 0 bases, with 15 bases separating them. CDR1 and CDR2 from the germline V gene are SGHNT and YYREEE (reference sequence). The CDR3 covers 17 residues.

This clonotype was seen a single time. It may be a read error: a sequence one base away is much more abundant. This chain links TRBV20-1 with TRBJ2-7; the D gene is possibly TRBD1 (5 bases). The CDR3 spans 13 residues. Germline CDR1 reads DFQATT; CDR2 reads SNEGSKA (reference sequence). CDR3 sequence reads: CSARPRTTYEQHF. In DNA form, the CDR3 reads TGCAGTGCTAGGCCTAGGACAACCTACGAGCAGCACTTC.

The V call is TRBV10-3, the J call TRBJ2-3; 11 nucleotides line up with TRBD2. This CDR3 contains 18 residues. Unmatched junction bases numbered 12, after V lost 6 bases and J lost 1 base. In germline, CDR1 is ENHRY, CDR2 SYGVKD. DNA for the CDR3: TGTGCCATCAGACCGACTAGCGGGATTCCGTCTCGCACAGATACGCAGTATTTT. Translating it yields CAIRPTSGIPSRTDTQYF.

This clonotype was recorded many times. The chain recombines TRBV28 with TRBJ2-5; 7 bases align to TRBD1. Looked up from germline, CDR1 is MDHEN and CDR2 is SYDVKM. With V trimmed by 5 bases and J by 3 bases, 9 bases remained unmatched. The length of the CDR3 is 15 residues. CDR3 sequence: CASSLKPGQKETQYF. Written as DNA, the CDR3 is TGTGCCAGCAGTCTAAAACCGGGACAGAAAGAGACCCAGTACTTC.

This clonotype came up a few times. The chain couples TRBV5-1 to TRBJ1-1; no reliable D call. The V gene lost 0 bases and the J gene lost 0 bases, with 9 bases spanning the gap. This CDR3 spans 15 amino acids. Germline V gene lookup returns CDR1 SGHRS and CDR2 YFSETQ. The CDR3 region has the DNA TGCGCCAGCAGCTTGGCGGCAGGCATGAACACTGAAGCTTTCTTT. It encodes CASSLAAGMNTEAFF.

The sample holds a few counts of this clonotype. The CDR3 loop reads CASSLGLAGVWTGELFF. CDR3 coding DNA: TGCGCCAGCAGCTTGGGACTAGCGGGAGTATGGACCGGGGAGCTGTTTTTT. This rearrangement joins TRBV5-1 to TRBJ2-2; TRBD2 matches 12 bases. The CDR3 has 17 residues. Germline CDR1 reads SGHRS; CDR2 reads YFSETQ. The V and J ends lost 0 bases and 5 bases, in that order; junction bases with no gene match: 5.

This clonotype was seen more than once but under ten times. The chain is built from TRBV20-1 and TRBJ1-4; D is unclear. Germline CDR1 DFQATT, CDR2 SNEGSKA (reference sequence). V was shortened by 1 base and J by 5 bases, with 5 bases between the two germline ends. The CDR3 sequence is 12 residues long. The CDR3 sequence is CSARVGNEKLFF. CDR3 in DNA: TGCAGTGCTAGAGTCGGGAATGAAAAACTGTTTTTT.

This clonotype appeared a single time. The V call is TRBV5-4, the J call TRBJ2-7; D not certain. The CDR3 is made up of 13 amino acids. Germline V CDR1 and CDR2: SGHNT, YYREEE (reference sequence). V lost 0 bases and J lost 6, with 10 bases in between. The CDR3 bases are TGTGCCAGCAGCTTGGATGCGGTAGGCGAGCAGTACTTC. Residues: CASSLDAVGEQYF.

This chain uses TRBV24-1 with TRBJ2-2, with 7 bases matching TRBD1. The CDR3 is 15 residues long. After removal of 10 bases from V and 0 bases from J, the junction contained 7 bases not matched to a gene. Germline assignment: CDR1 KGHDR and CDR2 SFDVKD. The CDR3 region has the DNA TGTGCCACTCAAGACAGGGCAACGAACACCGGGGAGCTGTTTTTT. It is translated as CATQDRATNTGELFF.

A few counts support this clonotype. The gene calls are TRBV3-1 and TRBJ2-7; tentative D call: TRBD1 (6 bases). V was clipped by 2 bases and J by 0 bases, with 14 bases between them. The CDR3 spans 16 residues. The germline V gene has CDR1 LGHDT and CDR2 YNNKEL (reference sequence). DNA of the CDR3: TGTGCCAGCAGCCAACGTCCCGGGACATACTCCTACGAGCAGTACTTC. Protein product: CASSQRPGTYSYEQYF.

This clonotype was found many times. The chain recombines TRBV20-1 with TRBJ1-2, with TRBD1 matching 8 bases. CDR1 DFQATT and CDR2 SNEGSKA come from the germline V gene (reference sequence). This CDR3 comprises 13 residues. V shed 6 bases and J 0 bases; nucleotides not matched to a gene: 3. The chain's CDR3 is CSAKTGANYGYTF. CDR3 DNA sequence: TGCAGTGCCAAGACAGGGGCTAACTATGGCTACACCTTC.

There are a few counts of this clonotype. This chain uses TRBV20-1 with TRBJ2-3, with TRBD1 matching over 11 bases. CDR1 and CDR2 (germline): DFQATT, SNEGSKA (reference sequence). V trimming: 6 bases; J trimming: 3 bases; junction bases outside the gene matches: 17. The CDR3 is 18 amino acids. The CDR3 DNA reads TGCAGTGCCCCAGGGAGGGACAGGGGGAATTTCGGAACAGATACGCAGTATTTT. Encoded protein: CSAPGRDRGNFGTDTQYF.

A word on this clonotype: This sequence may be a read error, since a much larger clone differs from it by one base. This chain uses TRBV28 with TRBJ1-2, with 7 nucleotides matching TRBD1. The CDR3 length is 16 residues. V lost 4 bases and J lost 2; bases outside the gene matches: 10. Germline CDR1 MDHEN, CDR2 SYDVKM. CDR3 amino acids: CASSSGRGSGNYGYTF. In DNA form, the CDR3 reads TGTGCCAGCAGTTCAGGCAGGGGGTCTGGCAACTATGGCTACACCTTC.

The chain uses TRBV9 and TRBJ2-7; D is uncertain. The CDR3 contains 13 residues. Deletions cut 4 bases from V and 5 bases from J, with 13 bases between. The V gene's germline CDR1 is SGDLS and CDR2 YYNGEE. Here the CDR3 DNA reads TGTGCCAGCAGCCCAAATGACTCTGACGAGCAGTACTTC. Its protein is CASSPNDSDEQYF.

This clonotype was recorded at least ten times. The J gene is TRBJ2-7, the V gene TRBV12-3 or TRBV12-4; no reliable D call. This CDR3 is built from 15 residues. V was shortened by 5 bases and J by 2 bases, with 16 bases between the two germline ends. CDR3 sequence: CASSIARAATYEQYF. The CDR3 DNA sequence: TGTGCCAGCAGTATCGCCCGGGCTGCGACCTACGAGCAGTACTTC.

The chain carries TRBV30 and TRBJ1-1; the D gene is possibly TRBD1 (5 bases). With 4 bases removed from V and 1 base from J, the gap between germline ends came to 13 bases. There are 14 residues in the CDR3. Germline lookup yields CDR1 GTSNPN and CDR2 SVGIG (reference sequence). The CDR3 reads CAWNSRGGNTEAFF. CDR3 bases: TGTGCCTGGAACTCCCGGGGGGGGAACACTGAAGCTTTCTTT.

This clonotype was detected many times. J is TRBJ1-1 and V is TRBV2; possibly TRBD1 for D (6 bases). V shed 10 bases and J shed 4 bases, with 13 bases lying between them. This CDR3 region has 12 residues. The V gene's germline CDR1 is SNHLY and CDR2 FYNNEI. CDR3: CATEQGSTEAFF. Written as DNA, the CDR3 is TGTGCCACTGAACAGGGTAGCACTGAAGCTTTCTTT.

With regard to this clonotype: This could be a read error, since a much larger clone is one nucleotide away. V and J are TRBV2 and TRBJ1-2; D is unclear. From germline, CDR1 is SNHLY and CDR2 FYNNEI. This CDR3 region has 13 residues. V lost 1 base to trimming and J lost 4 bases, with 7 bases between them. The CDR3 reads CASSEEKSYGYTF. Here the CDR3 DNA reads TGTGCCAGCAGTGAAGAGAAAAGCTATGGCTACACCTTC.

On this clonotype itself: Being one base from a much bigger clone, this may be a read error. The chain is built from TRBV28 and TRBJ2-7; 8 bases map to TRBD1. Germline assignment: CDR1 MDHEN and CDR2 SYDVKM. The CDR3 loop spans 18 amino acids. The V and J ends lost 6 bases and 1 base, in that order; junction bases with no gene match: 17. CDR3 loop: CASRDQGARNVLSYEQYF. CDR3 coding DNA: TGTGCCAGCAGGGACCAGGGGGCGCGAAACGTTCTGTCCTACGAGCAGTACTTC.

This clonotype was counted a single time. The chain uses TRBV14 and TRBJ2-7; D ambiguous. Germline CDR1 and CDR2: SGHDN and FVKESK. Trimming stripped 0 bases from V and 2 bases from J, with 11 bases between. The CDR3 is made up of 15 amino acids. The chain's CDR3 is CASSQDEAIPYEQYF. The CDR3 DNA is TGTGCCAGCAGCCAAGATGAGGCGATTCCCTACGAGCAGTACTTC. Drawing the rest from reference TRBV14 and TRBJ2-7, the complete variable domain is EAGVTQFPSHSVIEKGQTVTLRCDPISGHDNLYWYRRVMGKEIKFLLHFVKESKQDESGMPNNRFLAERTGGTYSTLKVQPAELEDSGVYFCASSQDEAIPYEQYFGPGTRLTVT.

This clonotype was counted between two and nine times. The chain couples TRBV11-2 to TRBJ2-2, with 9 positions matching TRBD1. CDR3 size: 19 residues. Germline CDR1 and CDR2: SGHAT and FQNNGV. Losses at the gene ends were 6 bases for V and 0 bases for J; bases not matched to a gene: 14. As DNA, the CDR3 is TGTGCCAGCAGACGTATCTCGACAGGGGGATTAACGAACACCGGGGAGCTGTTTTTT. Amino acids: CASRRISTGGLTNTGELFF.

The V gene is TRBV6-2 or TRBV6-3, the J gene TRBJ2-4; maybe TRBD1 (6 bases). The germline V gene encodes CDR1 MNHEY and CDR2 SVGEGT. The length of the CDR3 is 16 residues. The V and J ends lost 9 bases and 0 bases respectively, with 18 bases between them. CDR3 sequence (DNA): TGTGCCAGTGACCCTCTCGGGACACTAGCCAAAAACATTCAGTACTTC. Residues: CASDPLGTLAKNIQYF.

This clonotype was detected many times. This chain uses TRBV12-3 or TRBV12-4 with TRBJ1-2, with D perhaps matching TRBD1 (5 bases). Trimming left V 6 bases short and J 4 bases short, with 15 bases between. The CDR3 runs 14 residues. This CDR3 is CASSLQQGGYGYTF. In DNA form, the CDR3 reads TGTGCCAGCAGCCTACAGCAGGGAGGCTATGGCTACACCTTC.

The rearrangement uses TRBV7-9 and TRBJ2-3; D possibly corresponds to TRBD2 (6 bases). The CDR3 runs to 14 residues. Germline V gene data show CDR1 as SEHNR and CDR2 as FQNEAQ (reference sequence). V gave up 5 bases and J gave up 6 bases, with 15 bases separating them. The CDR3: CASSPGALSDTQYF. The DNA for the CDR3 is TGTGCCAGCAGCCCGGGAGCGCTTTCGGATACGCAGTATTTT.

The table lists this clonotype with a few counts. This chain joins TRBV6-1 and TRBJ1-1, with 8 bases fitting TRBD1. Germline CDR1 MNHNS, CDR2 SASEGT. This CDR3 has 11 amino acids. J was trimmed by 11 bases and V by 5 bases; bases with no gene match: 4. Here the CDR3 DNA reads TGTGCCAGCAGTATCAACAGGGGGGCTTTCTTT. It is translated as CASSINRGAFF.

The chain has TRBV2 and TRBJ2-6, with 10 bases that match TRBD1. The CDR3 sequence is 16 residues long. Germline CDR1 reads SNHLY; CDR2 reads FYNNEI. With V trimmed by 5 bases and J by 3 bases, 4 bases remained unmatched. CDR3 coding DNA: TGTGCCAGCAGTCTCCGGGACAGGGGTGGGGCCAACGTCCTGACTTTC. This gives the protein CASSLRDRGGANVLTF.

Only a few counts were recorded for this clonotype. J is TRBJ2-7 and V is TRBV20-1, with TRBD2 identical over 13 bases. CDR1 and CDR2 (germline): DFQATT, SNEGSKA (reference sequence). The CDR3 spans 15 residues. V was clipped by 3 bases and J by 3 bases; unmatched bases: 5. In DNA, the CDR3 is TGCAGTGCTAGGGCCGGGACTAGCGGGATCTACGAGCAGTACTTC. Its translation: CSARAGTSGIYEQYF.